This T cell receptor (beta chain) stems from a study of cytomegalovirus exposure and HLA in healthy donors. V was trimmed by 4 bases and J by 0 bases, leaving 10 bases between them. The CDR3 covers 16 residues. 13 Jbeta primers and 60 Vbeta primers were used for the PCR. Measured with immunoSEQ multiplex PCR; TCRdb has only the in-frame clones, and not every one. The sample comprises about 130,000 clones, 78% of which are singletons, and approximately 10% rests with the top ten. The clonotype was recovered from a man younger than 45 in good health and CMV-seropositive. The chain links TRBV23-1 to TRBJ2-6; no definite D call. TRBV23-1 counts as an open reading frame of uncertain function. The sequenced sample was PBMCs. CDR3 loop: CASSPDGGSGANVLTF. DNA of the CDR3: TGCGCCAGCAGTCCCGATGGCGGCTCTGGGGCCAACGTCCTGACTTTC.